This TCR beta chain was identified in a study of cytomegalovirus exposure and HLA in healthy donors. The overall study: Falling in the Caucasian-associated ancestry cluster were 81% of 350 to 400 genotyped donors. General study points: It was shown in a later analysis that HLA-associated TCR beta chains were more clonally expanded than other, equally common chains. Some V segments, including TRBV6-2 and TRBV6-3, were excluded as indistinguishable. When a later analysis was performed, an Asian-associated ancestry cluster reportedly had fewer N-insertions than the roughly 730-donor mean.

Comments on this clone: Its specificity is unknown.

The germline CDR1 and CDR2 sequences are MNHNY and SVGAGI (reference sequence). The CDR3 is 14 residues long. Primers included in the PCR were 60 Vbeta and 13 Jbeta primers. Some clones are missing from TCRdb's copy, which holds only in-frame ones; the method was immunoSEQ multiplex PCR. Among 130,000 to 150,000 clones listed, about three quarters were seen once. The clonotype was recovered from a man between 18 and 35 years old in good health and CMV-seronegative. Sequenced: PBMCs. J is TRBJ2-5 and V is TRBV6-6; D is perhaps TRBD1 (6 bases). The J call could be wrong; TRBJ2-7 is a better fit for the DNA end. DNA for the CDR3: TGTGCCAGCAGTTCTGGGACATTTAACTACGAGCAGTACTTC. Amino acids: CASSSGTFNYEQYF.